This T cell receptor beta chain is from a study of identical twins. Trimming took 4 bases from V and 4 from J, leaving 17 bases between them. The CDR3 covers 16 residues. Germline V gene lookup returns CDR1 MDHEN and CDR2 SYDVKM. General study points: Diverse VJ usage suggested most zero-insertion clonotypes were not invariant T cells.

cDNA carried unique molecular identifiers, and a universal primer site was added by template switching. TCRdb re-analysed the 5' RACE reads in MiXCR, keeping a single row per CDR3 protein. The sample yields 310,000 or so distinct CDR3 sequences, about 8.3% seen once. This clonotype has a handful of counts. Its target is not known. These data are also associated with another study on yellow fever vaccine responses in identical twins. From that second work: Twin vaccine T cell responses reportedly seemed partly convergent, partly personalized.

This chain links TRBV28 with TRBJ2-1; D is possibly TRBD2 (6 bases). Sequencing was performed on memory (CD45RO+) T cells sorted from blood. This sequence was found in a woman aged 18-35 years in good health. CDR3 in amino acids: CASSSIHGAGYNEQFF. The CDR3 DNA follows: TGTGCCAGCAGTTCAATACACGGGGCGGGATACAATGAGCAGTTCTTC.